A selection of T cell receptor beta chains follows, all from one sample in a study of a mutant IDH1 vaccine in newly diagnosed glioma. These receptors are not linked to any known antigen. Repertoires were generated with immunoSEQ multiplex PCR, while TCRdb's copy carries only in-frame clones and drops some. The sample lists over 30,000 clones, 90% occurring once. This specimen consisted of PBMCs, obtained from a glioma patient whose treatment included an IDH1 peptide vaccine. The source is a woman aged 40 to 50 with glioma. CDR3s include the opening cysteine and the closing phenylalanine or tryptophan. The order of the fields is clone size, J gene, V gene, D gene, CDR3 DNA, CDR3 protein. The D gene is left open where the match is weak. Part of the rows lack a size; the others show once, few, many or a class for expanded clones.

>-|TRBJ1-2|TRBV7-9|-
TGTGCCAGCAGCTTAGAGGTCTATGGCTACACCTTC
CASSLEVYGYTF
>-|TRBJ1-2|TRBV13|TRBD1
TGTGCCAGCAGCACAGGGACAGGGAACTATGGCTACACCTTC
CASSTGTGNYGYTF
>-|TRBJ2-5|TRBV9|TRBD2
TGTGCCAGCAGCGTAGCGCCTAGCGGGGATGAGACCCAGTACTTC
CASSVAPSGDETQYF
>-|TRBJ2-1|TRBV7-2|TRBD2
TGTGCCAGCAGCTTCTCCCCTAGCGGGGGGAGGAATGAGCAGTTCTTC
CASSFSPSGGRNEQFF
>-|TRBJ1-6|TRBV7-9|TRBD1
TGTGCCAGCAGCTACGGACAGGGCTTCTATAATTCACCCCTCCACTTT
CASSYGQGFYNSPLHF
>-|TRBJ2-5|TRBV5-5|-
TGTGCCAGCAGCTTGGGCGTTAGCGCGATGCAAGAGACCCAGTACTTC
CASSLGVSAMQETQYF
>-|TRBJ1-1|TRBV6-4|-
TGTGCCAGCAGTGAACACATAAACACTGAAGCTTTCTTT
CASSEHINTEAFF
>-|TRBJ2-3|TRBV5-1|TRBD2
TGCGCCAGCAGCTTGGCCCCAGCGGGAGGCACAGATACGCAGTATTTT
CASSLAPAGGTDTQYF
>-|TRBJ1-1|TRBV28|-
TGTGCCAGCAGTTTACCTACTAGGGGCCCTGAAGCTTTCTTT
CASSLPTRGPEAFF
>once|TRBJ1-5|TRBV5-5|-
TGTGCCAGCAGCTTGGAAGGGAGAGCGGGCAATCAGCCCCAGCATTTT
CASSLEGRAGNQPQHF
>few|TRBJ1-2|TRBV6-5|-
TGTGCCAGCAGTTACTTTGAGGGCGGCTACACCTTC
CASSYFEGGYTF
>-|TRBJ1-4|TRBV5-6|-
TGTGCCAGCAGCTTCTCCGGGCTCGGGAATGAAAAACTGTTTTTT
CASSFSGLGNEKLFF
>-|TRBJ1-1|TRBV2|-
TGTGCCAGCAGTGACCACTCGGAAGGGACCGAAGCTTTCTTT
CASSDHSEGTEAFF
>-|TRBJ1-6|TRBV6-5|-
TGTGCCAGCAGTTACCAGAGCACGAGGGGTAATTCACCCCTCCACTTT
CASSYQSTRGNSPLHF
>-|TRBJ2-3|TRBV5-6|-
TGTGCCAGCAGCTTGGGCGTGGGGAGAAGCACAGATACGCAGTATTTT
CASSLGVGRSTDTQYF
>once|TRBJ2-7|TRBV6-1|-
TGTGCCAGCAGGAACTACGAGCAGTACTTC
CASRNYEQYF
>-|TRBJ1-1|TRBV19|-
TGTGCCAGTAGTATAACGTGGGGTGAAGCTTTCTTT
CASSITWGEAFF
>-|TRBJ1-1|TRBV27|-
TGTGCCAGCAGGGGCTGGACAGTGATGAACACTGAAGCTTTCTTT
CASRGWTVMNTEAFF
>-|TRBJ2-3|TRBV6-6|TRBD2
TGTGCCAGCAGGGGGGAGGGGAACACAGATACGCAGTATTTT
CASRGEGNTDTQYF
>-|TRBJ2-1|TRBV29-1|TRBD2
TGCAGCGTTGAGGACCCCCCGGGACTAGGAACCTACAATGAGCAGTTCTTC
CSVEDPPGLGTYNEQFF
>-|TRBJ1-5|TRBV14|-
TGTGCCAGCAGTCGAAGCGCCCGTAATCAGCCCCAGCATTTT
CASSRSARNQPQHF
>once|TRBJ2-5|TRBV19|-
TGTGCCAGTAGTATAGCTGGCTACCCCCAAGAGACCCAGTACTTC
CASSIAGYPQETQYF
>-|TRBJ1-2|TRBV15|-
TGTGCCACCAGCAGAGTAGGCTTGCCGGGCTACACCTTC
CATSRVGLPGYTF
>-|TRBJ1-5|TRBV6-6|TRBD1
TGTGCCAGCAGGTGGACAGGAAATCAGCCCCAGCATTTT
CASRWTGNQPQHF